What follows are 25 T cell receptor beta chains derived from one specimen sequenced in a study of cytotoxic CD8 clonotypes in ibrutinib-treated CLL. The assay was immunoSEQ multiplex PCR, and TCRdb's table has in-frame clones only and misses some. The sample yields about 21,000 clones, less than 80% seen once. This specimen consisted of PBMCs, obtained before ibrutinib treatment. The receptors derive from a human donor with chronic lymphocytic leukemia.

The V gene is TRBV5-1, the J gene TRBJ1-3; D unresolved. Germline V CDR1 and CDR2: SGHRS, YFSETQ. The CDR3 extends over 17 amino acids. Trimming pared 0 bases from V and 0 bases from J, leaving 13 bases between. CDR3 nucleotides: TGCGCCAGCAGCTTGGGGGCGCCGGCCTTCTCTGGAAACACCATATATTTT. The encoded protein is CASSLGAPAFSGNTIYF.

The J gene is TRBJ2-7, the V gene TRBV5-1; 9 bases agree with TRBD1. V was clipped by 0 bases and J by 5 bases; unmatched bases: 3. The CDR3 is 14 residues long. CDR1 and CDR2 (germline): SGHRS, YFSETQ. The CDR3 nucleotides are TGCGCCAGCAGCTTGGGACAGGGGGTTAACGAGCAGTACTTC. It yields the protein CASSLGQGVNEQYF. The complete variable domain, with remaining parts taken from reference TRBV5-1 and TRBJ2-7, reads KAGVTQTPRYLIKTRGQQVTLSCSPISGHRSVSWYQQTPGQGLQFLFEYFSETQRNKGNFPGRFSGRQFSNSRSEMNVSTLELGDSALYLCASSLGQGVNEQYFGPGTRLTVT.

This clone occurred a few times. This chain uses TRBV30 with TRBJ2-1; 8 bases align to TRBD2. The length of the CDR3 is 16 residues. Germline CDR1 and CDR2: GTSNPN and SVGIG (reference sequence). V shed 1 base, J shed 1 base, and the junction held 6 bases outside the gene matches. The CDR3 bases are TGTGCCTGGAGTGCGGGAGGACTAGCTTCCTACAATGAGCAGTTCTTC. This sequence encodes CAWSAGGLASYNEQFF.

The V call is TRBV5-4, the J call TRBJ2-3, with 7 bases that match TRBD2. Germline values: CDR1 SGHNT, CDR2 YYREEE (reference sequence). The CDR3 extends over 15 amino acids. V shed 3 bases, J shed 6 bases, and the junction held 10 bases outside the gene matches. CDR3 in amino acids: CASSSPGLQADTQYF. In nucleotides, the CDR3 is TGTGCCAGCAGCTCGCCGGGACTACAGGCGGATACGCAGTATTTT. Full variable domain (rest looked up from reference TRBV5-4 and TRBJ2-3): ETGVTQSPTHLIKTRGQQVTLRCSSQSGHNTVSWYQQALGQGPQFIFQYYREEENGRGNFPPRFSGLQFPNYSSELNVNALELDDSALYLCASSSPGLQADTQYFGPGTRLTVL.

The chain has TRBV6-1 and TRBJ2-1; TRBD2 matches at 7 bases. With V trimmed by 6 bases and J by 5 bases, 7 bases remained unmatched. CDR3 length equals 14 residues. Germline assignment: CDR1 MNHNS and CDR2 SASEGT. The CDR3 region has the DNA TGTGCCAGCAGGCGATGGGGGGGGGACAATGAGCAGTTCTTC. Amino acid sequence: CASRRWGGDNEQFF.

V usage is TRBV7-2 and J usage is TRBJ2-1, with 9 bases identical to TRBD2. The junction had 6 bases not matched to a gene; V was cut back by 2 bases and J by 7 bases. The CDR3 is made up of 15 amino acids. Germline V gene sequence: CDR1 SGHTA, CDR2 FQGNSA. The CDR3, as DNA: TGTGCCAGCAGCTTATCGAGCGGGAGGTTTAATGAGCAGTTCTTC. It specifies CASSLSSGRFNEQFF. The whole variable domain, filled in from reference TRBV7-2 and TRBJ2-1, reads GAGVSQSPSNKVTEKGKDVELRCDPISGHTALYWYRQSLGQGLEFLIYFQGNSAPDKSGLPSDRFSAERTGGSVSTLTIQRTQQEDSAVYLCASSLSSGRFNEQFFGPGTRLTVL.

The chain couples TRBV5-1 to TRBJ1-3, with no clear D. The germline V gene has CDR1 SGHRS and CDR2 YFSETQ. The CDR3 consists of 15 residues. V lost 0 bases and J 0 bases, leaving 7 bases between the germline ends. The CDR3 DNA reads TGCGCCAGCAGCTTGGAAGGCGACTCTGGAAACACCATATATTTT. This translates into CASSLEGDSGNTIYF.

In this sample, this clone turned up once. V is TRBV4-1 and J is TRBJ2-7, with 11 bases lining up with TRBD1. The junction had 12 bases not matched to a gene; V was cut back by 3 bases and J by 5 bases. CDR3 size: 17 residues. Germline values: CDR1 MGHRA, CDR2 YSYEKL. The CDR3: CASSQSRLGQGANEQYF. CDR3 DNA: TGCGCCAGCAGCCAGTCAAGACTAGGACAGGGGGCTAACGAGCAGTACTTC.

The chain is built from TRBV5-5 and TRBJ2-7; the match to TRBD1 covers 8 bases. The germline CDR1 and CDR2 sequences are SGHKS and YYEKEE (reference sequence). This CDR3 spans 13 amino acids. Unmatched junction bases numbered 1, after V lost 3 bases and J lost 2 bases. The CDR3, as DNA: TGTGCCAGCAGCTGGACAGGGACCTACGAGCAGTACTTC. As protein: CASSWTGTYEQYF.

This clone showed up just once. The chain employs TRBV9 and TRBJ2-1; D is unclear. The germline V gene encodes CDR1 SGDLS and CDR2 YYNGEE. CDR3 length: 13 residues. V was pared by 0 bases and J by 4 bases, with 5 bases between. The CDR3 nucleotides are TGTGCCAGCAGCGTAGAAGAGTACAATGAGCAGTTCTTC. Its translation is CASSVEEYNEQFF.

This clone occurred a few times. The rearrangement uses TRBV7-9 and TRBJ1-4; 8 positions agree with TRBD1. Germline V gives CDR1 SEHNR, CDR2 FQNEAQ (reference sequence). With V trimmed by 0 bases and J by 8 bases, 2 bases remained unmatched. The length of the CDR3 is 14 residues. CDR3 sequence reads: CASSLARGLEKLFF. CDR3 DNA sequence: TGTGCCAGCAGCTTAGCCAGGGGGCTGGAAAAACTGTTTTTT.

The chain combines TRBV30 with TRBJ2-1; TRBD2 aligns across 8 bases. This CDR3 comprises 12 residues. J gave up 10 bases and V 4 bases, and 6 bases lay outside the gene matches. Germline V gene data show CDR1 as GTSNPN and CDR2 as SVGIG (reference sequence). The chain's CDR3 is CAWTGRVTEQFF. CDR3 nucleotides: TGTGCCTGGACCGGGAGGGTGACCGAGCAGTTCTTC.

This chain uses TRBV6-1 with TRBJ2-1, with TRBD1 identical over 7 bases. Trimming cost V 5 bases and J 8 bases; bases outside gene matches: 12. Germline CDR1 MNHNS, CDR2 SASEGT. The CDR3 is made up of 15 amino acids. Here the CDR3 reads CASSTLGTVSDEQFF. CDR3 coding DNA: TGTGCCAGCAGTACCCTCGGGACAGTCTCCGATGAGCAGTTCTTC.

V and J are TRBV6-6 and TRBJ2-7, with D unclear. This CDR3 has 13 amino acids. Germline CDR1 and CDR2: MNHNY and SVGAGI (reference sequence). The V gene lost 7 bases and the J gene lost 4 bases, with 14 bases spanning the gap. The DNA for the CDR3 is TGTGCCAGCACACAGTTGTATGGATACGAGCAGTACTTC. This codes for CASTQLYGYEQYF.

The chain employs TRBV29-1 and TRBJ1-5, with D maybe TRBD1 (6 bases). In germline, CDR1 is SQVTM, CDR2 ANQGSEA. Trimming shortened V by 6 bases and J by 4 bases, and 13 bases separated the two germline ends. CDR3 length equals 13 residues. The CDR3 DNA reads TGCAGCGTACAACAGGGTTTTAATCAGCCCCAGCATTTT. Translated, it gives CSVQQGFNQPQHF.

This sequence joins TRBV5-1 and TRBJ2-7; 8 positions agree with TRBD1. Losses at the gene ends were 3 bases for V and 5 bases for J; bases not matched to a gene: 10. The germline V gene encodes CDR1 SGHRS and CDR2 YFSETQ. The CDR3 extends over 15 amino acids. The CDR3 nucleotides are TGCGCCAGCAGCTACGGGCAGGGGGCGTTTAACGAGCAGTACTTC. Translating gives CASSYGQGAFNEQYF.

This sequence joins TRBV19 and TRBJ2-3, with TRBD2 identical over 13 bases. CDR1 is LNHDA, CDR2 SQIVND, per germline (reference sequence). This CDR3 is built from 17 residues. Trimming cost V 4 bases and J 2 bases; bases outside gene matches: 6. The CDR3 DNA reads as TGTGCCAGTAGTACCCCGGGACTAGCGGGATACACAGATACGCAGTATTTT. Translated: CASSTPGLAGYTDTQYF.

This chain joins TRBV28 and TRBJ2-3; 8 nucleotides agree with TRBD2. Trimming took 3 bases from V and 3 from J; bases not matched to a gene: 8. This CDR3 is built from 16 residues. Looked up from germline, CDR1 is MDHEN and CDR2 is SYDVKM. CDR3 DNA: TGTGCCAGCAGTTTGGCTGCGGGAGGTTGGACAGATACGCAGTATTTT. Residues: CASSLAAGGWTDTQYF.

The chain links TRBV4-1 to TRBJ2-7; D gene uncertain. The CDR3 covers 14 residues. Germline CDR1 reads MGHRA; CDR2 reads YSYEKL. Trimming removed 4 bases at V and 4 bases at J, with 14 bases between. The CDR3 bases are TGCGCCAGCAGCCCACAGCAGTTCGAGTACGAGCAGTACTTC. This codes for CASSPQQFEYEQYF.

In this sample, this clone turned up a few times. Here the CDR3 reads CASSFAGGSGANVLTF. CDR3 coding DNA: TGTGCCAGCAGTTTCGCAGGGGGCTCTGGGGCCAACGTCCTGACTTTC. The V gene is TRBV28, the J gene TRBJ2-6; TRBD1 agrees at 7 bases. Per germline, CDR1 MDHEN and CDR2 SYDVKM. V dropped 3 bases and J dropped 0; count of bases not matched to a gene: 2. This CDR3 has 16 residues.

The V call is TRBV6-1, the J call TRBJ1-3, with D possibly matching TRBD1 (6 bases). The CDR3 runs to 14 residues. Germline values: CDR1 MNHNS, CDR2 SASEGT. V lost 11 bases and J 2 bases, leaving 16 bases between the germline ends. The CDR3 region is CAPEGGIPGNTIYF. In DNA, the CDR3 is TGTGCCCCAGAGGGGGGGATCCCTGGAAACACCATATATTTT.

This chain connects TRBV7-9 to TRBJ2-3; TRBD2 aligns across 11 bases. The germline V gene encodes CDR1 SEHNR and CDR2 FQNEAQ (reference sequence). With V trimmed by 1 base and J by 4 bases, 4 bases remained unmatched. The CDR3 has 16 residues. In nucleotides, the CDR3 is TGTGCCAGCAGCTTAGAGGGGACTAGCGGACCAGATACGCAGTATTTT. Translation: CASSLEGTSGPDTQYF.

The chain carries TRBV5-1 and TRBJ2-7; D gene uncertain. V was cut by 4 bases and J by 6 bases, with 14 bases left in between. The CDR3 runs to 13 residues. Per the germline V gene, CDR1 is SGHRS and CDR2 is YFSETQ. CDR3 loop: CASSASDLGEQYF. CDR3 DNA sequence: TGCGCCAGCAGCGCCTCAGACTTGGGCGAGCAGTACTTC.

The CDR3 DNA is TGTGCCAGCAGCTCCGGACCGTGGCCGAACACCGGGGAGCTGTTTTTT. Its translation is CASSSGPWPNTGELFF. The chain joins TRBV7-3 to TRBJ2-2; D is undetermined. The CDR3 has 16 amino acids. CDR1 is SGHTA, CDR2 FQGTGA, per germline. The V and J ends lost 4 bases and 0 bases respectively, with 12 bases between them.

The chain uses TRBV7-9 and TRBJ2-3; 7 bases match TRBD1. Losses at the gene ends were 6 bases for V and 1 base for J; bases not matched to a gene: 7. Germline V gene sequence: CDR1 SEHNR, CDR2 FQNEAQ (reference sequence). The CDR3 spans 15 residues. The CDR3 sequence is CASRRRTGGTDTQYF. DNA for the CDR3: TGTGCCAGCAGAAGGAGGACAGGCGGCACAGATACGCAGTATTTT.